This TCR beta chain comes out of a study of CD8+ T cells in alopecia areata. The CDR3 runs 14 residues. CDR1 is SNHLY and CDR2 is FYNNEI in the germline V gene. Trimming took 4 bases from V and 12 from J; bases not matched to a gene: 9. This clone occurred a few times. Sequencing relied on a cDNA template that was reverse transcribed from extracted RNA. The data were produced by immunoSEQ multiplex PCR, yet TCRdb's version contains in-frame clones alone and is incomplete. In the table there are 110,000 or so clones, approximately 60% of which are singletons. This clonotype was sampled from a human donor in good health. Sample: CD4+ T cells sorted from blood. The rearrangement links TRBV2 to TRBJ1-6, with 7 bases aligning to TRBD1. The DNA of the CDR3 is TGTGCCAGCAGTGGCGGACAGGCCCGGGGACCCCTCCACTTT. Its translation: CASSGGQARGPLHF.